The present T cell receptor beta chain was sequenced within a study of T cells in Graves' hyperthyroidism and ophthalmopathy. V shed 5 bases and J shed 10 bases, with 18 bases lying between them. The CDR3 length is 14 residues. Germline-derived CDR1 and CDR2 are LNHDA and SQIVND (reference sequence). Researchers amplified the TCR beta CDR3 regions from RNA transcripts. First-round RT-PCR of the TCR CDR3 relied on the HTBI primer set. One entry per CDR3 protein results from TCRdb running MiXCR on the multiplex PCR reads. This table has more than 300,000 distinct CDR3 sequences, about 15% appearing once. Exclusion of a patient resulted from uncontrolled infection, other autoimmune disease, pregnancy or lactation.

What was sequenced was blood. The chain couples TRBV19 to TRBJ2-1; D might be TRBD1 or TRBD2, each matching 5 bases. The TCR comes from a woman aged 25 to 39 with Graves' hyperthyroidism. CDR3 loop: CASSPAARGYEQFF. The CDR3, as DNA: TGTGCCAGTAGTCCTGCGGCCCGGGGCTACGAGCAGTTCTTC.